These 21 T cell receptor beta chains share one sample of origin, sequenced in a study of Ad26.COV2.S vaccination and SARS-CoV-2 variants. The sample's treatment: around 19 received Ad26.COV2.S at low or high dose, single or two shots; about 5 received placebo; per-sample allocation not given. After the first vaccine or placebo injection, samples were drawn on day 63. Profiling relied on immunoSEQ multiplex PCR, and the TCRdb table lists in-frame clones only, not all of them. The table includes fewer than 400,000 clones, 75% to 90% detected once. This specimen consisted of peripheral blood, obtained in a trial of Ad26.COV2.S vaccine versus placebo. These receptors were taken from a person aged 18-60 years who received the Ad26.COV2.S COVID-19 vaccine or a placebo.

The V call is TRBV6-5, the J call TRBJ2-3; 7 bases align to TRBD2. CDR1 MNHEY and CDR2 SVGAGI come from the germline V gene. The CDR3 runs to 14 residues. Losses at the gene ends were 0 bases for V and 7 bases for J; bases not matched to a gene: 4. The CDR3 region is CASSYSSGPHTQYF. The CDR3 bases are TGTGCCAGCAGTTACTCTAGCGGGCCCCATACGCAGTATTTT.

This clone turned up a few times. This chain links TRBV7-8 with TRBJ2-2, with TRBD1 identical over 10 bases. Per germline, CDR1 SGHVS and CDR2 FQNEAQ. There are 17 residues in the CDR3. Trimming removed 3 bases from V and 3 bases from J; junction bases left unmatched: 7. CDR3 residues: CASSFPAGTGDTGELFF. CDR3 coding DNA: TGTGCCAGCAGCTTCCCCGCCGGGACAGGGGACACCGGGGAGCTGTTTTTT.

This clone appeared once. This rearrangement joins TRBV7-2 to TRBJ1-2, with 7 bases matching TRBD1. The V and J ends lost 1 base and 4 bases, in that order; junction bases with no gene match: 6. The germline gives CDR1 SGHTA, CDR2 FQGNSA. The CDR3 length is 15 residues. CDR3: CASSLDFGQVYGYTF. The CDR3 DNA is TGTGCCAGCAGCTTAGATTTTGGACAGGTCTATGGCTACACCTTC.

The rearrangement joins TRBV6-5 to TRBJ1-6; D is uncertain. The germline V gene has CDR1 MNHEY and CDR2 SVGAGI. The CDR3 has 14 residues. V lost 6 bases and J lost 8, with 14 bases in between. The DNA for the CDR3 is TGTGCCAGCAGGGCCGCGTTTTTCGATTCACCCCTCCACTTT. It yields the protein CASRAAFFDSPLHF.

The chain joins TRBV18 to TRBJ2-1; 8 bases map to TRBD1. CDR1 is KGHSH and CDR2 is LQKENI in the germline V gene. This CDR3 contains 16 residues. V lost 3 bases, J lost 0 bases, and 4 bases stayed unmatched. The DNA for the CDR3 is TGTGCCAGCTCACCGACAGGGGAAAGCTCCTACAATGAGCAGTTCTTC. Its protein is CASSPTGESSYNEQFF.

This chain joins TRBV15 and TRBJ2-7; D is undetermined. The CDR3 has 14 amino acids. CDR1 and CDR2 (germline): LNHNV, YYDKDF (reference sequence). The ends were cut back, 0 bases at V and 3 bases at J, with 9 bases in the middle. The CDR3 coding sequence is TGTGCCACCAGCAGAGATAAGGCAGGCTACGAGCAGTACTTC. It translates to CATSRDKAGYEQYF.

The genes are TRBV6-5 and TRBJ2-1; a weak D match, TRBD2 (6 bases). The germline gives CDR1 MNHEY, CDR2 SVGAGI. This CDR3 has 15 amino acids. Trimming took off 2 bases at V and 2 bases at J, with 10 bases between the two ends. The DNA for the CDR3 is TGTGCCAGCAGTTACGCCGGGGGAACCTACAATGAGCAGTTCTTC. It is translated as CASSYAGGTYNEQFF.

The chain combines TRBV18 with TRBJ1-1; TRBD1 matches 9 bases. The CDR3 totals 17 residues. Germline CDR1 and CDR2: KGHSH and LQKENI. J was trimmed by 3 bases and V by 3 bases; bases with no gene match: 11. This CDR3 is CASSPSQGTGWDTEAFF. Written as DNA, the CDR3 is TGTGCCAGCTCACCGAGCCAGGGGACAGGGTGGGACACTGAAGCTTTCTTT.

The chain couples TRBV27 to TRBJ2-7; the D gene is possibly TRBD2 (6 bases). V was shortened by 5 bases and J by 0 bases, with 8 bases between the two germline ends. The CDR3 loop spans 13 amino acids. Germline lookup yields CDR1 MNHEY and CDR2 SMNVEV (reference sequence). CDR3 in DNA: TGTGCCAGCAGTCAGGACTACTCCTACGAGCAGTACTTC. It codes for CASSQDYSYEQYF.

The gene calls are TRBV4-1 and TRBJ1-1; possibly TRBD1 for D (6 bases). The germline gives CDR1 MGHRA, CDR2 YSYEKL. The V and J ends lost 4 bases and 7 bases respectively, with 16 bases between them. The CDR3 is 14 amino acids. The CDR3 DNA sequence: TGCGCCAGCAGCCCTTTTTCGGGGGCGAATGAAGCTTTCTTT. It translates to CASSPFSGANEAFF.

The rearrangement links TRBV5-1 to TRBJ1-2, with D perhaps TRBD1 (5 bases). The V end lost 1 base, the J end lost 2 bases, and 15 bases lay between the germline ends. The CDR3 loop spans 16 amino acids. Per germline, CDR1 SGHRS and CDR2 YFSETQ. The CDR3 loop is CASSLFGQGENYGYTF. CDR3 sequence (DNA): TGCGCCAGCAGCTTGTTCGGTCAGGGAGAGAACTATGGCTACACCTTC.

V and J are TRBV30 and TRBJ2-3; tentatively, D is TRBD1 (5 bases). The CDR3 length is 12 residues. The germline gives CDR1 GTSNPN, CDR2 SVGIG (reference sequence). The V gene lost 5 bases and the J gene lost 0 bases, with 6 bases spanning the gap. The CDR3 is CAWRQSTDTQYF. Here the CDR3 DNA reads TGTGCCTGGCGACAGAGCACAGATACGCAGTATTTT.

This chain uses TRBV5-5 with TRBJ1-4; 9 nucleotides line up with TRBD1. Trimming cost V 4 bases and J 8 bases; bases outside gene matches: 9. The CDR3 runs 15 residues. Germline V gene lookup returns CDR1 SGHKS and CDR2 YYEKEE (reference sequence). CDR3 bases: TGTGCCAGCAGCAAGCCGACAGGGGGTCAGGAAAAACTGTTTTTT. Amino acids: CASSKPTGGQEKLFF.

The chain carries TRBV6-6 and TRBJ1-1; D is unclear. Trimming removed 7 bases from V and 1 base from J, with 10 bases in between. Germline V gives CDR1 MNHNY, CDR2 SVGAGI (reference sequence). The CDR3 is 13 amino acids. CDR3 sequence (DNA): TGTGCCAGCACCCAGTCGGGGAACACTGAAGCTTTCTTT. Amino acids: CASTQSGNTEAFF.

V usage is TRBV11-3 and J usage is TRBJ1-4, with TRBD1 identical over 8 bases. The CDR3 spans 15 residues. CDR1 SGHNT and CDR2 YENEEA come from the germline V gene. Trimming removed 9 bases from V and 8 bases from J; junction bases left unmatched: 14. CDR3 sequence: CASTTMDRVGEKLFF. The DNA of the CDR3 is TGTGCCAGTACGACGATGGACAGGGTGGGGGAAAAACTGTTTTTT.

This clone was found a few times. This sequence joins TRBV4-3 and TRBJ1-1; no clear D gene. CDR1 is LGHNA and CDR2 is YSLEER in the germline V gene. This CDR3 comprises 13 residues. V lost 1 base and J lost 0, with 3 bases in between. In DNA, the CDR3 is TGCGCCAGCAGCCAAGTTGTGAACACTGAAGCTTTCTTT. This gives the protein CASSQVVNTEAFF.

V usage is TRBV5-1 and J usage is TRBJ2-2; no firm D call. This CDR3 spans 14 amino acids. Germline V lookup: CDR1 SGHRS, CDR2 YFSETQ. V was pared by 1 base and J by 4 bases, with 8 bases between. CDR3 DNA: TGCGCCAGCAGCTTGCTTACCATCACCGGGGAGCTGTTTTTT. It is translated as CASSLLTITGELFF. Full variable domain (rest looked up from reference TRBV5-1 and TRBJ2-2): KAGVTQTPRYLIKTRGQQVTLSCSPISGHRSVSWYQQTPGQGLQFLFEYFSETQRNKGNFPGRFSGRQFSNSRSEMNVSTLELGDSALYLCASSLLTITGELFFGEGSRLTVL.

This clone has a single count. The genes are TRBV6-2 or TRBV6-3 and TRBJ1-3, with D maybe TRBD1 (6 bases). Trimming removed 4 bases from V and 1 base from J, with 8 bases in between. Germline V gene sequence: CDR1 MNHEY, CDR2 SVGEGT. This CDR3 is 14 amino acids long. The CDR3 sequence is CASSFTGSGNTIYF. The CDR3 DNA reads as TGTGCCAGCAGTTTTACAGGGTCTGGAAACACCATATATTTT.

The chain employs TRBV19 and TRBJ1-2; TRBD1 is a possible D gene (5 bases). Trimming removed 5 bases from V and 5 bases from J, with 15 bases in between. CDR1 is LNHDA, CDR2 SQIVND, per germline (reference sequence). The CDR3 covers 14 residues. CDR3 bases: TGTGCCAGTAGTTGGGGCAGGGCCGAGTATGGCTACACCTTC. This encodes CASSWGRAEYGYTF.

CDR3 in amino acids: CAITVGASTDTQYF. In DNA form, the CDR3 reads TGTGCCATCACTGTGGGCGCTAGCACAGATACGCAGTATTTT. The chain employs TRBV10-3 and TRBJ2-3; no clear D gene. Per the germline V gene, CDR1 is ENHRY and CDR2 is SYGVKD. CDR3 size: 14 residues. The V and J ends lost 7 bases and 0 bases respectively, with 11 bases between them.

The gene calls are TRBV27 and TRBJ2-7, with D possibly being TRBD1 (6 bases). The CDR3 loop spans 13 amino acids. The V gene's germline CDR1 is MNHEY and CDR2 SMNVEV (reference sequence). V shed 4 bases and J shed 7 bases, with 14 bases lying between them. CDR3 sequence: CASSSTGLREQYF. DNA of the CDR3: TGTGCCAGCAGTTCTACAGGGTTGCGGGAGCAGTACTTC.